Shown below are 20 T cell receptor beta chains from a single sample sequenced in a study of blood T cells in healthy people across ages. With a J-beta primer mix and a sample-barcoded 5' primer, a second PCR ran about 7 to 11 cycles. A single record per CDR3 protein comes from TCRdb applying MiXCR to the 5' RACE reads. The sample records hundreds of thousands of distinct CDR3 sequences, around 46% being singletons. The sample comprised blood. The source of these receptors is a young man in good health.

The genes are TRBV7-2 and TRBJ2-7, with 11 positions matching TRBD2. From germline, CDR1 is SGHTA and CDR2 FQGNSA. J gave up 0 bases and V 5 bases, and 9 bases lay outside the gene matches. The CDR3 sequence is 17 residues long. The CDR3 loop is CASSPPGTSGPSYEQYF. The CDR3 DNA reads as TGTGCCAGCAGCCCACCCGGGACTAGCGGCCCCTCCTACGAGCAGTACTTC. Full variable domain (remainder filled in from reference TRBV7-2 and TRBJ2-7): GAGVSQSPSNKVTEKGKDVELRCDPISGHTALYWYRQSLGQGLEFLIYFQGNSAPDKSGLPSDRFSAERTGGSVSTLTIQRTQQEDSAVYLCASSPPGTSGPSYEQYFGPGTRLTVT.

The V call is TRBV11-2, the J call TRBJ1-1; maybe TRBD1 (5 bases). The CDR3 is 16 amino acids. The V gene lost 3 bases and the J gene lost 1 base, with 15 bases spanning the gap. Germline CDR1 and CDR2: SGHAT and FQNNGV. CDR3 protein: CASSLPGWGGNTEAFF. DNA for the CDR3: TGTGCCAGCAGCTTGCCTGGTTGGGGGGGGAACACTGAAGCTTTCTTT.

The CDR3, as DNA: TGTGCCAGCATCCCCAGTCAGGGTTATTCACCCCTCCACTTT. Encoded protein: CASIPSQGYSPLHF. The gene calls are TRBV5-5 and TRBJ1-6; D possibly corresponds to TRBD1 (5 bases). The CDR3 runs to 14 residues. Trimming took off 6 bases at V and 8 bases at J, with 15 bases between the two ends. Germline CDR1 reads SGHKS; CDR2 reads YYEKEE (reference sequence).

J is TRBJ2-7 and V is TRBV7-2, with 12 positions matching TRBD2. The junction had 5 bases not matched to a gene; V was cut back by 2 bases and J by 3 bases. This CDR3 is 16 amino acids long. From germline, CDR1 is SGHTA and CDR2 FQGNSA. For the CDR3, the DNA is TGTGCCAGCAGCTTATACCCACTAGCGGGAGGCTACGAGCAGTACTTC. It translates to CASSLYPLAGGYEQYF.

This clonotype was observed a single time. The chain combines TRBV20-1 with TRBJ2-4, with 7 nucleotides matching TRBD2. Germline-derived CDR1 and CDR2 are DFQATT and SNEGSKA (reference sequence). CDR3 length equals 16 residues. Trimming took 7 bases from V and 13 from J; bases not matched to a gene: 25. The CDR3 DNA follows: TGCAGTGTTTTTTCGCGGGGCGGGAGCCCATACGGGGAGCAGTACTTC. Translating it yields CSVFSRGGSPYGEQYF.

To note about this clonotype: Mismatch with germline at one junction end may stem from a read error. V and J are TRBV27 and TRBJ2-1; the D gene could be TRBD1 or TRBD2 (6 bases each). The CDR3 has 16 residues. Germline V gene data show CDR1 as MNHEY and CDR2 as SMNVEV (reference sequence). The CDR3 coding sequence is TGTACCAGCAGTTTTGCGACGGGGGCCAACTACAATGAGCAGTTCTTC. Amino acid sequence: CTSSFATGANYNEQFF.

This clonotype has a handful of counts. This chain connects TRBV11-1 to TRBJ1-1; D gene ambiguous. Germline values: CDR1 SGHAT, CDR2 FQDESV (reference sequence). The length of the CDR3 is 15 residues. V was pared by 7 bases and J by 0 bases, with 15 bases between. The CDR3: CASTSYSALNTEAFF. In DNA form, the CDR3 reads TGTGCCAGCACCTCTTATTCGGCTTTGAACACTGAAGCTTTCTTT.

The chain has TRBV6-1 and TRBJ2-7; 8 bases map to TRBD2. V dropped 0 bases and J dropped 1; count of bases not matched to a gene: 5. The CDR3 is 16 residues long. Germline CDR1 MNHNS, CDR2 SASEGT. CDR3 sequence: CASSEARGRTSYEQYF. The CDR3 coding sequence is TGTGCCAGCAGTGAAGCGCGCGGGAGGACTTCCTACGAGCAGTACTTC.

V is TRBV20-1 and J is TRBJ1-2, with 10 bases identical to TRBD1. J gave up 3 bases and V 0 bases, and 10 bases lay outside the gene matches. The CDR3 is made up of 17 amino acids. Germline V gives CDR1 DFQATT, CDR2 SNEGSKA (reference sequence). The CDR3 reads CSAREPGQGWMDYGYTF. CDR3 in DNA: TGCAGTGCTAGAGAACCGGGACAGGGGTGGATGGACTATGGCTACACCTTC.

This chain links TRBV5-6 with TRBJ2-5; 13 bases line up with TRBD2. TRBJ2-7 matches the DNA end more closely, so the J call is doubtful. Germline V CDR1 and CDR2: SGHDT, YYEEEE. The CDR3 consists of 15 residues. The CDR3 is CASSSWTSGGREQYF. CDR3 sequence (DNA): TGTGCCAGCAGCTCCTGGACTAGCGGGGGCCGCGAGCAGTACTTC.

There are a few counts of this clonotype. The chain employs TRBV7-9 and TRBJ2-5; D is perhaps TRBD1 or TRBD2 (5 bases each). Germline V gene data show CDR1 as SEHNR and CDR2 as FQNEAQ (reference sequence). V was pared by 5 bases and J by 1 base, with 14 bases between. This CDR3 is 15 amino acids long. DNA for the CDR3: TGTGCCAGCAGCCGAGGGGCTGGGAGCCAAGAGACCCAGTACTTC. The encoded protein is CASSRGAGSQETQYF.

A few counts support this clonotype. The V gene is TRBV10-3, the J gene TRBJ1-1; D gene unclear. This CDR3 spans 14 amino acids. V dropped 8 bases and J dropped 1 base, with 14 bases sitting between them. Germline lookup yields CDR1 ENHRY and CDR2 SYGVKD. CDR3 bases: TGTGCCATCGCCGGGTCAAAACAGAACACTGAAGCTTTCTTT. This translates into CAIAGSKQNTEAFF.

The rearrangement joins TRBV7-2 to TRBJ2-7; D is possibly TRBD1 (5 bases). V was cut by 0 bases and J by 0 bases, with 9 bases left in between. The CDR3 covers 15 residues. Germline V gene lookup returns CDR1 SGHTA and CDR2 FQGNSA. The CDR3 DNA sequence: TGTGCCAGCAGCTTAGCAGGGGAACTCTCCTACGAGCAGTACTTC. This translates into CASSLAGELSYEQYF.

As regards this clonotype: An end of the junction differs from the germline gene, which may be a read error. V and J are TRBV6-5 and TRBJ2-2, with D possibly being TRBD2 (6 bases). Germline CDR1 reads MNHEY; CDR2 reads SVGAGI. This CDR3 contains 16 residues. The CDR3 region is CASSYPGDGNTGELFF. The CDR3 region has the DNA TGTGCTAGCAGTTACCCGGGGGACGGGAACACCGGGGAGCTGTTTTTT.

This clonotype was detected only a few times. This chain uses TRBV6-5 with TRBJ2-7, with TRBD1 as a possible D gene (6 bases). This CDR3 region has 15 residues. From germline, CDR1 is MNHEY and CDR2 SVGAGI. V was pared by 2 bases and J by 2 bases, with 13 bases between. CDR3 DNA sequence: TGTGCCAGCAGTTACACCCTTGCAGGGGCCTACGAGCAGTACTTC. Protein: CASSYTLAGAYEQYF.

Comment on this clonotype: Germline is not matched at one junction end, which may reflect a read error. This sequence joins TRBV6-5 and TRBJ2-5, with a tentative D call TRBD1 (5 bases). The closer fit of TRBJ2-7 to the DNA end suggests the J call may be wrong. The CDR3 is 14 amino acids. Looked up from germline, CDR1 is MNHEY and CDR2 is SVGAGI. In DNA, the CDR3 is TGTGTCAGCAGCTTGACAGATATCTCCTACGAGCAGTACTTC. Amino acid sequence: CVSSLTDISYEQYF.

This chain links TRBV28 with TRBJ2-7; possible D gene TRBD1, 5 bases. This CDR3 spans 12 amino acids. Germline CDR1 MDHEN, CDR2 SYDVKM. Trimming shortened V by 4 bases and J by 6 bases, and 10 bases separated the two germline ends. The CDR3 region has the DNA TGTGCCAGCAGTTCCCAGGGTAGCGAGCAGTACTTC. Its protein is CASSSQGSEQYF.

The chain links TRBV7-2 to TRBJ1-4, with D maybe TRBD1 (6 bases). This CDR3 contains 14 residues. Germline V CDR1 and CDR2: SGHTA, FQGNSA. The V end was cut by 5 bases, the J end by 8 bases, with 15 bases between. This chain's CDR3 is CASSVGGVGEKLFF. The DNA of the CDR3 is TGTGCCAGCAGCGTAGGGGGAGTGGGGGAAAAACTGTTTTTT.

This clonotype was picked up one time. The chain has TRBV3-1 and TRBJ2-3; perhaps TRBD2 as D (6 bases). This CDR3 region has 14 residues. The V gene lost 4 bases and the J gene lost 4 bases, with 12 bases spanning the gap. CDR1 is LGHDT and CDR2 is YNNKEL in the germline V gene (reference sequence). CDR3 bases: TGTGCCAGCAGCCGCCCCGGACTACCAGATACGCAGTATTTT. It encodes CASSRPGLPDTQYF.

This clonotype came up a few times. V gene TRBV4-1 combines with J gene TRBJ2-5; 8 nucleotides line up with TRBD2. Per germline, CDR1 MGHRA and CDR2 YSYEKL. With V trimmed by 1 base and J by 1 base, 2 bases remained unmatched. The CDR3 runs 15 residues. CDR3 DNA sequence: TGCGCCAGCAGCCAAGCGGGGGGGATCCAAGAGACCCAGTACTTC. Encoded protein: CASSQAGGIQETQYF.